One sample yielded the 21 T cell receptor beta chains listed below, sequenced in a study of CD8+ T cells in alopecia areata. cDNA serving as the sequencing template came from extracted, reverse transcribed RNA. Assay: immunoSEQ multiplex PCR; the TCRdb copy retains only in-frame clones and omits some. Of about 97,000 clones in the sample, 41% were seen once. The sample was CD4+ T cells sorted from blood. The receptors were gathered from a human donor with alopecia areata.

The chain joins TRBV29-1 to TRBJ1-5; D is ambiguous. V dropped 5 bases and J dropped 2 bases, with 10 bases sitting between them. Per germline, CDR1 SQVTM and CDR2 ANQGSEA. The CDR3 consists of 13 residues. Written as DNA, the CDR3 is TGCAGCGTTAAATTGGCAGGCAATCAGCCCCAGCATTTT. Translation: CSVKLAGNQPQHF.

This clone was seen more than once but under ten times. V is TRBV19 and J is TRBJ1-5; TRBD1 aligns across 8 bases. Germline trimming cut 9 bases from V and 5 bases from J; bases unmatched to any gene: 6. The length of the CDR3 is 13 residues. CDR1 and CDR2 (germline): LNHDA, SQIVND (reference sequence). This CDR3 is CASSDRGHQPQHF. In nucleotides, the CDR3 is TGTGCCAGCAGCGACAGGGGCCATCAGCCCCAGCATTTT.

This clone appeared a few times. The chain is built from TRBV29-1 and TRBJ2-7; 7 bases line up with TRBD2. Losses at the gene ends were 4 bases for V and 12 bases for J; bases not matched to a gene: 9. This CDR3 spans 11 amino acids. From germline, CDR1 is SQVTM and CDR2 ANQGSEA. Here the CDR3 reads CSVGASGRWYF. The CDR3 DNA follows: TGCAGCGTTGGCGCCTCCGGGAGGTGGTACTTC.

This sequence joins TRBV19 and TRBJ2-7; 7 nucleotides align to TRBD1. Germline-derived CDR1 and CDR2 are LNHDA and SQIVND (reference sequence). V trimming: 6 bases; J trimming: 5 bases; junction bases outside the gene matches: 10. There are 14 residues in the CDR3. CDR3: CASSRGGSNHEQYF. Here the CDR3 DNA reads TGTGCCAGTAGCCGAGGGGGCTCCAATCACGAGCAGTACTTC.

The CDR3, as DNA: TGTGCCAGCAGTTACGCAGATTCCTACGAGCAGTACTTC. Translated: CASSYADSYEQYF. The V call is TRBV6-6, the J call TRBJ2-7; D remains unclear. Germline CDR1 reads MNHNY; CDR2 reads SVGAGI (reference sequence). This CDR3 has 13 amino acids. The V end lost 2 bases, the J end lost 1 base, and 6 bases lay between the germline ends.

The chain has TRBV5-1 and TRBJ2-1; 7 bases are shared with TRBD2. The CDR3 is made up of 18 amino acids. V lost 4 bases, J lost 0 bases, and 13 bases stayed unmatched. Germline CDR1 reads SGHRS; CDR2 reads YFSETQ. The CDR3 protein is CASSPSIPSGSSYNEQFF. The DNA of the CDR3 is TGCGCCAGCAGCCCGTCGATTCCTAGCGGTAGCTCCTACAATGAGCAGTTCTTC.

This sequence joins TRBV9 and TRBJ2-1, with D unresolved. The CDR3 length is 15 residues. V lost 0 bases, J lost 5 bases, and 12 bases lay in between. Germline V gene sequence: CDR1 SGDLS, CDR2 YYNGEE. CDR3 loop: CASSVAPRANNEQFF. CDR3 coding DNA: TGTGCCAGCAGCGTAGCCCCTAGGGCTAACAATGAGCAGTTCTTC.

V is TRBV7-3 and J is TRBJ2-1; 10 bases fit TRBD2. V dropped 5 bases and J dropped 9; count of bases not matched to a gene: 10. Germline CDR1 and CDR2: SGHTA and FQGTGA. This CDR3 has 15 amino acids. DNA of the CDR3: TGTGCCAGCAGCCCCTCCGGGACTAGCGCGCCTGAGCAGTTCTTC. Translating it yields CASSPSGTSAPEQFF.

This rearrangement joins TRBV2 to TRBJ2-4; TRBD1 matches at 7 bases. The length of the CDR3 is 14 residues. V lost 2 bases and J lost 3; bases outside the gene matches: 1. From germline, CDR1 is SNHLY and CDR2 FYNNEI. This chain's CDR3 is CASSEHRGKNIQYF. The CDR3 DNA follows: TGTGCCAGCAGTGAACACAGGGGCAAAAACATTCAGTACTTC.

This clone was counted a few times. The chain is built from TRBV18 and TRBJ2-7; 7 nucleotides align to TRBD2. V was pared by 0 bases and J by 2 bases, with 1 base of the junction left unmatched. CDR3 length: 14 amino acids. Germline V lookup: CDR1 KGHSH, CDR2 LQKENI. CDR3: CASSPPGGAYEQYF. For the CDR3, the DNA is TGTGCCAGCTCACCACCTGGGGGGGCCTACGAGCAGTACTTC.

The rearrangement joins TRBV4-1 to TRBJ1-5, with D perhaps matching TRBD1 (5 bases). This CDR3 has 15 amino acids. Per germline, CDR1 MGHRA and CDR2 YSYEKL. Trimming shortened V by 1 base and J by 4 bases, and 11 bases separated the two germline ends. The CDR3 DNA reads as TGCGCCAGCAGCCAAGGGCCAGGGTGGAATCAGCCCCAGCATTTT. Residues: CASSQGPGWNQPQHF.

V is TRBV5-1 and J is TRBJ2-5, with 8 bases fitting TRBD1. The ends lost 0 bases at V and 4 bases at J; junction bases unmatched: 2. The CDR3 runs to 14 residues. CDR1 and CDR2 from the germline V gene are SGHRS and YFSETQ. The CDR3 is CASSLAGGGETQYF. CDR3 nucleotide sequence: TGCGCCAGCAGCTTGGCAGGGGGCGGAGAGACCCAGTACTTC. The whole variable domain, filled in from reference TRBV5-1 and TRBJ2-5, reads KAGVTQTPRYLIKTRGQQVTLSCSPISGHRSVSWYQQTPGQGLQFLFEYFSETQRNKGNFPGRFSGRQFSNSRSEMNVSTLELGDSALYLCASSLAGGGETQYFGPGTRLLVL.

Only a few counts were recorded for this clone. This chain uses TRBV5-1 with TRBJ2-1; D is uncertain. The V end lost 0 bases, the J end lost 5 bases, and 6 bases lay between the germline ends. The CDR3 contains 13 residues. Germline V gene data show CDR1 as SGHRS and CDR2 as YFSETQ. The CDR3 sequence: CASSLDVDNEQFF. The DNA of the CDR3 is TGCGCCAGCAGCTTGGATGTGGACAATGAGCAGTTCTTC.

The chain is built from TRBV29-1 and TRBJ1-1; D gene uncertain. The CDR3 covers 11 residues. Germline V gene lookup returns CDR1 SQVTM and CDR2 ANQGSEA. The V end was cut by 8 bases, the J end by 4 bases, with 11 bases between. CDR3 DNA: TGCAGCCCGCGCTGGGGCACTGAAGCTTTCTTT. It is translated as CSPRWGTEAFF.

This clone was counted a few times. The V gene is TRBV5-1, the J gene TRBJ2-6, with 8 bases aligning to TRBD1. Germline CDR1 SGHRS, CDR2 YFSETQ. The V segment lost 3 bases and the J segment 5 bases; nucleotides outside the gene matches: 16. This CDR3 is 19 amino acids long. The CDR3 protein is CASSSTPGQGRVRANVLTF. The CDR3, as DNA: TGCGCCAGCAGCTCCACCCCTGGACAGGGTAGGGTAAGGGCCAACGTCCTGACTTTC.

In this sample, this clone turned up a few times. This sequence joins TRBV29-1 and TRBJ1-2; possible D gene TRBD1, 6 bases. Trimming removed 3 bases from V and 8 bases from J, with 7 bases in between. This CDR3 region has 10 residues. Germline assignment: CDR1 SQVTM and CDR2 ANQGSEA. The CDR3 bases are TGCAGCGTTGATGGGGGCGGCTACACCTTC. Its protein product is CSVDGGGYTF.

This chain connects TRBV30 to TRBJ1-5, with 12 bases that match TRBD1. CDR1 is GTSNPN and CDR2 is SVGIG in the germline V gene (reference sequence). The CDR3 is 17 amino acids. V was clipped by 0 bases and J by 5 bases; unmatched bases: 8. The CDR3 region has the DNA TGTGCCTGGAGTGTACGTCTGGGACAGGGGGCATATCAGCCCCAGCATTTT. The encoded protein is CAWSVRLGQGAYQPQHF.

This clone occurred a few times. The chain links TRBV7-9 to TRBJ1-1; D is perhaps TRBD1 (5 bases). V gave up 5 bases and J gave up 6 bases, with 16 bases separating them. The CDR3 is made up of 14 amino acids. The germline CDR1 and CDR2 sequences are SEHNR and FQNEAQ (reference sequence). In DNA form, the CDR3 reads TGTGCCAGCAGCCCAGCCCTAAGGGGTGCTGAAGCTTTCTTT. Its protein is CASSPALRGAEAFF.

V gene TRBV28 combines with J gene TRBJ2-7; no firm D call. This CDR3 is built from 12 residues. Germline V lookup: CDR1 MDHEN, CDR2 SYDVKM. Trimming stripped 4 bases from V and 3 bases from J, with 7 bases between. This chain's CDR3 is CASSSQFYEQYF. CDR3 coding DNA: TGTGCCAGCAGTTCCCAATTCTACGAGCAGTACTTC.

This clone has more than one count but fewer than ten. This rearrangement joins TRBV7-2 to TRBJ2-7; D possibly corresponds to TRBD1 (6 bases). V was trimmed by 5 bases and J by 3 bases, leaving 11 bases between them. Germline CDR1 and CDR2: SGHTA and FQGNSA. This CDR3 spans 13 amino acids. CDR3 loop: CASSTTGGYEQYF. DNA for the CDR3: TGTGCCAGCAGCACGACAGGTGGCTACGAGCAGTACTTC.

The chain recombines TRBV2 with TRBJ2-7; either TRBD1 or TRBD2 may fit D (6 bases each). Germline CDR1 SNHLY, CDR2 FYNNEI. Trimming removed 4 bases from V and 6 bases from J, with 19 bases in between. The CDR3 has 15 residues. The CDR3 DNA reads as TGTGCCAGCAGTGCGTCGCAGGGGAGGATGCGCGAGCAGTACTTC. Residues: CASSASQGRMREQYF.